A selection of T cell receptor beta chains follows, all from one sample in a study of sequential checkpoint blockade in melanoma. The assay was immunoSEQ multiplex PCR, and TCRdb's table has in-frame clones only and misses some. This table has about 4,700 clones, around 75% appearing once. The starting material was CD8+ T cells sorted from blood (inferred from file names), obtained from a patient given nivolumab and ipilimumab in sequence. The receptors come from a human patient with melanoma. Some clones in this sample may be carry-over from other donors' samples. CDR3s leave out the opening cysteine and the closing phenylalanine or tryptophan. Each record gives: CDR3 length, clone size, V gene, CDR3 protein. Size values are once, few and many counts, or a class for expanded clones, and some rows have none.

12 . TRBV9 ASSGQWGDYGYT
11 . TRBV6-6 ASPLEGRTEAF
10 . TRBV28 ASSEGSGELF
10 . TRBV7-9 ASSPAGDWPY
12 . TRBV9 ASSVEPSGTEAF
12 . TRBV4-2 ASSQEVGAGELF
9 . TRBV13 ASSLNYEQY
11 . TRBV14 ASSPTSVYEQY
13 . TRBV7-9 ASSLGDREFEKLF
15 . TRBV4-3 ASSQTPGLTNTGELF
11 once TRBV7-2 ASSLWGRSPLH
13 . TRBV9 ASSPLGSGYYEQY
13 . TRBV4-3 ASSQDGLTRQPQH
10 . TRBV4-2 ASSQEYGKLF
13 . TRBV4-1 ASSLAGTGDQPQH
14 . TRBV7-7 ASSVRDRRGQETQY
14 . TRBV27 ASSLKMGGGVGEQY
13 . TRBV19 ASSPGHSSSQPQH
11 . TRBV5-1 ASSLSRNQPQH
13 . TRBV4-3 ASSQGTGDGEKLF
12 . TRBV10-2 ASSDLAGTNTQY
15 few TRBV9 ASSVARGQGRDNEQF
13 . TRBV1 TSSLRGQGSYEQY
15 . TRBV7-9 ASSQRAGGRSGNTIY
13 . TRBV7-8 ASSLSPGVGYGYT
11 . TRBV5-1 ASSRRTEDEQF
13 once TRBV7-9 ASSLGGPVAQPQH
12 . TRBV2 ASSKTDRRGIQY
15 once TRBV7-6 ASSLRTGYSGANVLT
10 . TRBV5-1 ASRQGGYGYT
13 once TRBV7-9 ASSFKAGGTDTQY
12 large TRBV7-8 ASSWGGIGNTIY
13 . TRBV10-1 ASSESGKMNTEAF
12 . TRBV5-1 ASSLADSSNEQF